The rows below give T cell receptor beta chains drawn from one sample of a study of T cell responses to AZD1222 COVID-19 vaccine. TCRdb's table, derived via immunoSEQ multiplex PCR, lists solely in-frame clones and lacks some. This sample has roughly 120,000 clones; 92% occur once, and the top ten carry roughly 7.8%. This sample comprised peripheral blood, obtained on day 0 of AZD1222 vaccination. Receptors were obtained from an adult in good health. The CDR3 runs from the conserved cysteine through the conserved F or W. The D gene is left open where the match is weak. The size entry is marked missing in some rows and otherwise reads once, few, many or a size class.

>TRBV27|TRBJ1-6|once|NA
TGTGCCAGCAGGGCGGACTATAATTCACCCCTCCACTTT
CASRADYNSPLHF
>TRBV24-1|TRBJ2-1|NA|NA
TGTGCCACCAGTCTCCCGGGTATGAGGATGGATGAGCAGTTCTTC
CATSLPGMRMDEQFF
>TRBV7-3|TRBJ1-3|NA|NA
TGTGCCAGCAGCCCCCAGCCCGGACCTGGAAACACCATATATTTT
CASSPQPGPGNTIYF
>TRBV18|TRBJ1-2|NA|TRBD1
TGTGCCAGCTCACCACCGGACGGGGCAGGGGGCGCGTTAGACTATGGCTACACCTTC
CASSPPDGAGGALDYGYTF
>TRBV27|TRBJ1-6|NA|NA
TGTGCCAGCAGCCCGGGCAGGGCATTCTCCTATAATTCACCCCTCCACTTT
CASSPGRAFSYNSPLHF
>TRBV5-1|TRBJ2-5|NA|NA
TGCGCCAGCAGCGGGGGCCGGGGGGTGGAGACCCAGTACTTC
CASSGGRGVETQYF
>TRBV4-2|TRBJ2-5|NA|NA
TGTGCCAGCAGCCAAGATGAAGGGGGGGGGCGAGAGACCCAGTACTTC
CASSQDEGGGRETQYF
>TRBV10-1|TRBJ2-6|NA|NA
TGCGCCAGCAGTGAAGGGGCTGGGGCCAACGTCCTGACTTTC
CASSEGAGANVLTF
>TRBV5-4|TRBJ1-1|NA|TRBD1
TGTGCCAGCAGCCAAACAGGGGGAGGGGGCACTGAAGCTTTCTTT
CASSQTGGGGTEAFF
>TRBV14|TRBJ2-2|NA|TRBD1
TGTGCCAGCAGCCAAAGGGACAGGGGAGGAGGCGGGGAGCTGTTTTTT
CASSQRDRGGGGELFF
>TRBV5-1|TRBJ2-5|NA|TRBD2
TGCGCCAGCAGCTCTGGACTAGCGGGGGGGCCCGAGACCCAGTACTTC
CASSSGLAGGPETQYF
>TRBV27|TRBJ2-7|once|TRBD1
TGTGCCAGCAGTTTTAGGAGTTCAAGGACAGGGGCCTACGAGCAGTACTTC
CASSFRSSRTGAYEQYF
>TRBV27|TRBJ2-7|NA|NA
TGTGCCAGCAGTTCCGTAGCCTACGAGCAGTACTTC
CASSSVAYEQYF
>TRBV25-1|TRBJ2-5|NA|NA
TGTGCCAGCAGTGGGGGGGAGACCCAGTACTTC
CASSGGETQYF
>TRBV7-2|TRBJ2-3|NA|TRBD2
TGTGCCAGCAGCTTAGGGGCGGGGGTCGCAGATACGCAGTATTTT
CASSLGAGVADTQYF
>TRBV5-4|TRBJ2-1|NA|TRBD2
TGTGCCAGCAGCTTAGCGGGGGGGCCCGGGGAGCAGTTCTTC
CASSLAGGPGEQFF
>TRBV24-1|TRBJ2-1|NA|NA
TGTGCCACCAGTGAGGTGGGGGGTGAGCAGTTCTTC
CATSEVGGEQFF
>TRBV5-1|TRBJ1-3|once|NA
TGCGCCAGCAGCCCCACGTGGCCCGTAGTGAACACCATATATTTT
CASSPTWPVVNTIYF
>TRBV28|TRBJ2-7|once|NA
TGTGCCAGCAGTTTATCGGTGATAGGTTACGAGCAGTACTTC
CASSLSVIGYEQYF
>TRBV30|TRBJ1-1|NA|TRBD1
TGTGCCAGCGGACAGGGAGAGGCTGAAGCTTTCTTT
CASGQGEAEAFF
>TRBV19|TRBJ2-1|once|TRBD2
TGTGCCAGTAGTATCCTAGCGGGGGGGCGAGGGAATGAGCAGTTCTTC
CASSILAGGRGNEQFF
>TRBV6-5|TRBJ1-2|NA|NA
TGTGCCAGCAGAATAATACGGGGCTACACCTTC
CASRIIRGYTF
>TRBV30|TRBJ1-1|NA|NA
TGTGCCTGGAGTACGATAAACACTGAAGCTTTCTTT
CAWSTINTEAFF
>TRBV5-4|TRBJ2-7|NA|NA
TGTGCCAGCAGCTCCGGGACAAACTACGAGCAGTACTTC
CASSSGTNYEQYF
>TRBV5-4|TRBJ1-4|NA|TRBD1
TGTGCCAGCAGACGAACAGGGGGGGATGAAAAACTGTTTTTT
CASRRTGGDEKLFF
>TRBV28|TRBJ2-1|NA|NA
TGTGCCAGCAGTTTAAGGACTTCCTCCTACAATGAGCAGTTCTTC
CASSLRTSSYNEQFF
>TRBV19|TRBJ2-7|NA|TRBD1
TGTGCCAGTAGTCGCGGACAGGGAAACGAGCAGTACTTC
CASSRGQGNEQYF
>TRBV19|TRBJ2-3|NA|NA
TGTGCCAGTAGTATGTCTCAGGATAGCACAGATACGCAGTATTTT
CASSMSQDSTDTQYF
>TRBV19|TRBJ1-2|NA|TRBD1
TGTGCCAGTAGCACCATTTACAGGGGGACGTCAGGCTACACCTTC
CASSTIYRGTSGYTF
>TRBV2|TRBJ2-6|NA|NA
TGTGCCAGCAATGGAGCTGGGGCCAACGTCCTGACTTTC
CASNGAGANVLTF
>TRBV5-6|TRBJ2-6|NA|NA
TGTGCCAGCAGCCAAAGACAGGAATCTTACTCTGGGGCCAACGTCCTGACTTTC
CASSQRQESYSGANVLTF
>TRBV6-5|TRBJ1-5|NA|TRBD1
TGTGCCAGCAGTTACCGGGACAGGGGGCAGGGGCAGCCCCAGCATTTT
CASSYRDRGQGQPQHF
>TRBV6-1|TRBJ1-6|NA|NA
TGTGCCAGCAGTGGCCACAGGGTGGCCTTTTATAATTCACCCCTCCACTTT
CASSGHRVAFYNSPLHF
>TRBV11-3|TRBJ2-7|NA|TRBD1
TGTGCCAGCAGCTTCCGGGACAGGGACTACGAGCAGTACTTC
CASSFRDRDYEQYF
>TRBV12-3/TRBV12-4|TRBJ2-1|NA|NA
TGTGCCAGCAGTCGGACATTCGATGAGCAGTTCTTC
CASSRTFDEQFF
>TRBV5-5|TRBJ1-1|once|NA
TGTGCCAGCAGCTTACACAGGGAGGACACTGAAGCTTTCTTT
CASSLHREDTEAFF